This TCR beta chain was recovered during a study of blood T cells in healthy people across ages (dated by TCRdb to about 2015). For the wider study: Template switching captured roughly one uniquely barcoded TCR beta cDNA molecule per two T cells in model experiments. To track age-related changes in TCR beta repertoire diversity, the study relied on deep sequencing normalized with unique cDNA molecular identifiers. Four age groups were formed from the donors: young (average approximately 15 years), middle-aged (less than 40), aged (62) and long-lived (roughly 81). To avoid experimental bias, donors of different ages were randomly spread across the sequencing lanes. Two additional independent replicas of 1 million unique cDNA reads from the same blood draw were analyzed for two donors (one aged 18 to 29 and one aged 80 or older). Broader findings and caveats from the paper: As age increased, observed TCR beta diversity per million T cells dropped in a roughly linear way, and a significant reduction was already evident by age about 36. Compared with the aged group, more naive CD4+ T cells, fewer expanded clones and increased TCR diversity were shown by the long-lived group, suggesting age selection. Since profiling was done on bulk unsorted PBMCs, naive and antigen-experienced compartments could not be conclusively compared. A strong correlation was found between observed TCR beta diversity and the percentage of naive T cells measured by flow cytometry. Total diversity estimates from one million sequenced T cells were considered lower bounds and underestimates. Because donor CMV infection status was unknown, age-related changes in expanded clonotypes were potentially confounded.

The donors were roughly 40 Caucasian individuals from Russia, aged roughly 6 to 95 years, who were systemically healthy. Each donor gave around 9 milliliters of peripheral blood, collected into EDTA-treated Vacutainer tubes. PBMCs were isolated by Ficoll-Paque density-gradient centrifugation, with at least 7 million obtained per sample. Total RNA was extracted from PBMCs with Trizol reagent, with at least 5.5 micrograms obtained per sample. Naive CD45RAhigh/CD27high T cell percentages were measured by flow cytometry on a PBMC aliquot from every donor. The method behind the library was 5' RACE. A second about 7 to 12 cycle PCR used a sample-barcoded 5' primer and a J-beta primer mix. Each TCR beta cDNA molecule received a unique molecular identifier from a template-switch 5' adaptor carrying 12 random nucleotides. Each sample yielded at least 3 million CDR3-containing paired-end reads. First-strand cDNA synthesis was performed from all RNA using the Mint cDNA synthesis kit, with priming by a TRBC-specific oligonucleotide. Following uracil-DNA glycosylase treatment, all cDNA underwent a first 18-cycle PCR with the universal primers M1SS and BC2_uni_R. In the original analysis: For normalization, 1 million high-quality reads were randomly selected from each sample, with every read carrying a distinct molecular identifier. Instead of being binned into consensus sequences, reads that shared molecular identifiers were thrown out. CDR3 identification, clonotype clustering and error correction used MiTCR with a Q25 quality threshold and the strictest error-elimination algorithm. A nonparametric unseen species model using Euler transformation provided a lower-bound estimate of total TCR beta diversity. Using fastp at Q25 and MiXCR, TCRdb reprocessed the public reads and kept productive beta chains. One record per CDR3 amino acid sequence lists the most common genes and DNA. V and J calls and clone size were set by TCRdb, not the authors. The sample table records roughly 1.9 million distinct CDR3 sequences; about two fifths of these occur just once. The ten top clones hold 20% to 25% of the sample.

The sample holds a few counts of this clonotype. What this receptor recognizes is not known. Qualities for individual bases were not recorded, and no much larger clone is one base off. Looking up the germline V gene yields CDR1 MDHEN and CDR2 SYDVKM. The CDR3, from cysteine to phenylalanine, totals 13 residues. This entry keeps only the CDR3 DNA: 39 bases, framed from base 1. Trimming costs V 8 bases and J 7 bases, and their ends lie 17 bases apart. The sample was blood. The chain couples TRBV28 to TRBJ1-2; TRBD1 might be the D gene, on 6 matching bases. This TCR derives from a human donor in good health. This receptor has the CDR3 CASQTGGRSGYTF. The nucleotide sequence reads TGTGCCAGCCAAACGGGGGGGCGGTCTGGCTACACCTTC.